This TCR beta chain originates from a study of blood T cell repertoires in COVID-19 (dated by TCRdb to 2018 to 2020). Regarding the research as a whole: Samples covering the acute and convalescent phases of COVID-19 were provided by collaborators in the United States, Italy and Spain. The prospective study material was composed of cDNA or gDNA derived from T cells, B-cell-depleted T cells, or PBMCs. A freely available public database, intended as a resource for researchers studying the immune response to SARS-CoV-2, is where the repertoires were released. Where HLA class I and class II types were available, the types were taken from metadata supplied by the sample provider, not from assay-based typing. Subjects who had been exposed to COVID-19, were actively infected with it, or had recovered from it provided the deeply sampled blood TCRbeta repertoires that made up the dataset. Nearly every sample came with metadata listing a de-identified subject ID, COVID-19 status, age in years and sex. The samples were drawn from two sources: the first 160 participants of the ongoing ImmuneRACE study, and 1,000 to 1,500 subjects contributed by 6 global collaborators. Broad study findings and their caveats: Clinical and demographic metadata were provided uncurated, with the amount varying by source and participant.

The collaborating institutions used their own protocols to collect whole blood in K2EDTA tubes. For TCRbeta analysis, collaborator samples were shipped as frozen whole blood, as isolated PBMCs, or as DNA extracted from either sample type. The immunoSEQ Assay, a bias-controlled multiplex PCR, was used to amplify TCRbeta CDR3 regions from genomic DNA. Per the source publication's procedure: The number of nucleated cells in each sample was estimated from the amplification of reference gene primers within the assay. To quantify the absolute abundance of each unique TCRbeta CDR3 rearrangement, sequence reads were collapsed and filtered. Productive Simpson clonality was computed per sample as the square root of Simpson's diversity index over productive rearrangements. TCRdb retrieved this table from immuneACCESS and kept in-frame rearrangements only. Not all clones are present; in checked studies, unresolved V genes account for under half, and no reason is known for the remainder. V and J calls and clone size follow that table, whereas D and trimming were derived from the DNA. The sample data list tens of thousands of clones, and 91% of these were observed just once. The ten largest clones take up 1.5% to 2% of the sample.

Remarks on this clone: Its recognized antigen is unknown. No base quality information exists; no much larger clone differs at one position.

The CDR3 sequence holds 16 residues, the cysteine and phenylalanine included. The kept DNA is CDR3 alone, 48 bases in frame from the first base. Ends trimmed: V by 1 base, J by 8 bases; bases unmatched to a gene: 6. CDR1 and CDR2 (LNHNV, YYDKDF) derive from the germline V gene (reference sequence). The chain links TRBV15 with TRBJ2-1, with 12 junctional bases fitting TRBD2. Source material: peripheral blood. This TCR was recovered from a woman between 45 and 60 years old in a cohort sampled during active COVID-19. The CDR3 reads CATSRGLTSGGYEQFF. The DNA sequence is given as TGTGCCACCAGCAGAGGTTTGACTAGCGGGGGTTATGAGCAGTTCTTC.